This note documents a single T cell receptor (beta chain) sequence. Its target is not known. Attachment of unique molecular identifiers was made to individual cDNA molecules. TCRdb processed the 5' RACE reads anew with MiXCR; each CDR3 protein has one entry. The sample lists tens of thousands of distinct CDR3 sequences, around 15% occurring once. The data were taken from a study of early T cells in non-severe SARS-CoV-2 infection. Study-wide background: Chains were unpaired, as sequencing was done on bulk RNA from unsorted whole blood. Findings and caveats of the study: Matching against VDJdb likely underestimated virus-specific expansions, favoring anti-spike CD8.

Germline V CDR1 and CDR2: LNHNV, YYDKDF (reference sequence). CDR3 length: 13 amino acids. V was pared by 8 bases and J by 3 bases, with 13 bases between. Sequenced sample: whole blood. This clonotype originated in an adult who was a healthcare worker with PCR-confirmed SARS-CoV-2 infection or an uninfected control (not recorded which). The chain joins TRBV15 to TRBJ2-5; D gene ambiguous. CDR3 loop: CATRLGDKETQYF. The CDR3 coding sequence is TGTGCCACCCGTCTCGGAGACAAAGAGACCCAGTACTTC.